The 21 T cell receptor beta chains below were found in one sample sequenced in a study of shared clonotypes between healthy human individuals. Sequenced by immunoSEQ multiplex PCR; TCRdb stores in-frame clones only, minus some. The sample lists roughly 1.4 million clones, approximately 98.5% seen once, with approximately 0.4% in the top ten. The source material was naive CD4+ T cells sorted from blood. Subset in this sample: CD45RA+ positively selected. The receptors originated from a man aged 25-45 years in good health.

The genes are TRBV10-3 and TRBJ2-5, with no clear D. The CDR3 consists of 13 residues. V was shortened by 6 bases and J by 3 bases, with 11 bases between the two germline ends. CDR1 and CDR2 (germline): ENHRY, SYGVKD. The CDR3 bases are TGTGCCATCAGGGGCCAGGCCGAAGAGACCCAGTACTTC. This sequence encodes CAIRGQAEETQYF.

The count of this clone is one. The gene calls are TRBV10-3 and TRBJ2-3, with D maybe TRBD2 (5 bases). The CDR3 covers 13 residues. V lost 9 bases and J lost 0, with 10 bases in between. Germline lookup yields CDR1 ENHRY and CDR2 SYGVKD. CDR3 in DNA: TGTGCCATAGGAACTAGTAGCACAGATACGCAGTATTTT. Its translation is CAIGTSSTDTQYF.

This rearrangement joins TRBV5-4 to TRBJ2-1; weak D call: TRBD1 (6 bases). The CDR3 consists of 15 residues. Trimming stripped 3 bases from V and 0 bases from J, with 10 bases between. Germline V gene data show CDR1 as SGHNT and CDR2 as YYREEE (reference sequence). The CDR3 loop reads CASSWTADSYNEQFF. DNA for the CDR3: TGTGCCAGCAGCTGGACAGCGGACTCCTACAATGAGCAGTTCTTC. The whole variable domain, filled in from reference TRBV5-4 and TRBJ2-1, reads ETGVTQSPTHLIKTRGQQVTLRCSSQSGHNTVSWYQQALGQGPQFIFQYYREEENGRGNFPPRFSGLQFPNYSSELNVNALELDDSALYLCASSWTADSYNEQFFGPGTRLTVL.

The V call is TRBV5-1, the J call TRBJ2-1; D call uncertain. The CDR3 sequence is 14 residues long. Germline values: CDR1 SGHRS, CDR2 YFSETQ. V lost 7 bases to trimming and J lost 10 bases, with 21 bases between them. CDR3 region: CASALHKPVQEQFF. Here the CDR3 DNA reads TGCGCCAGCGCGTTACACAAACCAGTTCAGGAGCAGTTCTTC.

V usage is TRBV18 and J usage is TRBJ2-7, with TRBD2 matching 8 bases. V trimming: 5 bases; J trimming: 1 base; junction bases outside the gene matches: 10. From germline, CDR1 is KGHSH and CDR2 LQKENI. This CDR3 has 16 residues. CDR3 DNA: TGTGCCAGCTCAAAACGGGAGGGGAGGGAATCCTACGAGCAGTACTTC. This encodes CASSKREGRESYEQYF.

The V and J genes are TRBV28 and TRBJ2-7; TRBD1 might be the D (6 bases). The CDR3 spans 13 residues. V lost 5 bases to trimming and J lost 5 bases, with 13 bases between them. Germline V gene sequence: CDR1 MDHEN, CDR2 SYDVKM. CDR3 region: CASSRTGSHEQYF. The CDR3 bases are TGTGCCAGCAGTCGAACAGGGAGCCACGAGCAGTACTTC.

Written as DNA, the CDR3 is TGTGCCAGCTGCCCCAACCTCGAAGTAGATACGCAGTATTTT. Protein sequence: CASCPNLEVDTQYF. The chain uses TRBV18 and TRBJ2-3, with D uncertain. From germline, CDR1 is KGHSH and CDR2 LQKENI. The CDR3 consists of 14 residues. With 7 bases removed from V and 5 bases from J, the gap between germline ends came to 16 bases.

V usage is TRBV6-4 and J usage is TRBJ2-1, with D maybe TRBD2 (5 bases). The length of the CDR3 is 15 residues. V was cut by 3 bases and J by 1 base, with 10 bases left in between. The germline CDR1 and CDR2 sequences are MRHNA and SNTAGT. The CDR3 spells CASSDFGGSYNEQFF. CDR3 DNA sequence: TGTGCCAGCAGTGATTTCGGCGGGTCCTACAATGAGCAGTTCTTC.

The chain combines TRBV28 with TRBJ1-4; no reliable D call. The CDR3 is made up of 15 amino acids. Germline CDR1 reads MDHEN; CDR2 reads SYDVKM. The V gene lost 2 bases and the J gene lost 7 bases, with 14 bases spanning the gap. In DNA form, the CDR3 reads TGTGCCAGCAGTTTAGGAGTCACCGGGATTGAAAAACTGTTTTTT. Amino acid sequence: CASSLGVTGIEKLFF.

V is TRBV28 and J is TRBJ1-5; perhaps TRBD1 as D (6 bases). This CDR3 region has 14 residues. The germline gives CDR1 MDHEN, CDR2 SYDVKM. The V and J ends lost 7 bases and 5 bases respectively, with 15 bases between them. CDR3 nucleotides: TGTGCCAGCACCGTCCAGGGGATGGATCAGCCCCAGCATTTT. Protein sequence: CASTVQGMDQPQHF. The full variable domain, completed using reference TRBV28 and TRBJ1-5, is DVKVTQSSRYLVKRTGEKVFLECVQDMDHENMFWYRQDPGLGLRLIYFSYDVKMKEKGDIPEGYSVSREKKERFSLILESASTNQTSMYLCASTVQGMDQPQHFGDGTRLSIL.

This chain connects TRBV28 to TRBJ2-3; perhaps D is TRBD1 or TRBD2 (5 bases each). V was pared by 5 bases and J by 3 bases, with 18 bases between. The CDR3 loop spans 16 amino acids. Germline V gives CDR1 MDHEN, CDR2 SYDVKM. CDR3 nucleotides: TGTGCCAGCAGTCCGTTTCGGGGCCTCTCGACAGATACGCAGTATTTT. Encoded protein: CASSPFRGLSTDTQYF.

This clone was detected only once. The chain's CDR3 is CASSPLNEQFF. CDR3 bases: TGTGCCAGCAGTCCACTCAATGAGCAGTTCTTC. V is TRBV6-1 and J is TRBJ2-1; D uncertain. V was cut by 5 bases and J by 6 bases, with 5 bases left in between. The CDR3 is 11 amino acids. Per the germline V gene, CDR1 is MNHNS and CDR2 is SASEGT.

Here the CDR3 reads CASSQNHREQFF. Written as DNA, the CDR3 is TGTGCCAGCAGCCAAAACCACCGGGAGCAGTTCTTC. The V gene is TRBV16, the J gene TRBJ2-1; D remains ambiguous. Germline CDR1 is KGHSY and CDR2 is FQNENV. V was pared by 2 bases and J by 10 bases, with 9 bases between. The length of the CDR3 is 12 residues. Filled out from reference TRBV16 and TRBJ2-1, the complete variable domain reads GEEVAQTPKHLVRGEGQKAKLYCAPIKGHSYVFWYQQVLKNEFKFLISFQNENVFDETGMPKERFSAKCLPNSPCSLEIQATKLEDSAVYFCASSQNHREQFFGPGTRLTVL.

The V call is TRBV18, the J call TRBJ1-4; no definite D call. V lost 2 bases and J 0 bases, leaving 7 bases between the germline ends. Germline CDR1 and CDR2: KGHSH and LQKENI. The CDR3 covers 15 residues. As DNA, the CDR3 is TGTGCCAGCTCACCAGCCAGAGCAACTAATGAAAAACTGTTTTTT. Translated: CASSPARATNEKLFF.

The V gene is TRBV15, the J gene TRBJ2-3; 7 positions agree with TRBD1. Unmatched junction bases numbered 7, after V lost 2 bases and J lost 5 bases. The V gene's germline CDR1 is LNHNV and CDR2 YYDKDF (reference sequence). This CDR3 spans 15 amino acids. The CDR3 DNA sequence: TGTGCCACCAGCAGACTCGGACAGGCCAGAGATACGCAGTATTTT. Protein: CATSRLGQARDTQYF.

The V gene is TRBV7-9, the J gene TRBJ2-1; D is unclear. V lost 1 base to trimming and J lost 12 bases, with 10 bases between them. The CDR3 has 12 residues. Germline V lookup: CDR1 SEHNR, CDR2 FQNEAQ (reference sequence). The CDR3 is CASSLGSRRQFF. The CDR3 DNA is TGTGCCAGCAGCTTAGGATCCCGGAGGCAGTTCTTC.

V and J are TRBV25-1 and TRBJ2-1; 9 nucleotides agree with TRBD1. V gave up 5 bases and J gave up 4 bases; unmatched junction bases: 6. This CDR3 has 15 amino acids. Germline V gene data show CDR1 as MGHDK and CDR2 as SYGVNS. CDR3 loop: CASSKGTGKYNEQFF. The CDR3 DNA is TGTGCCAGCAGTAAAGGGACAGGGAAGTACAATGAGCAGTTCTTC. Complete variable domain (other parts from reference TRBV25-1 and TRBJ2-1): EADIYQTPRYLVIGTGKKITLECSQTMGHDKMYWYQQDPGMELHLIHYSYGVNSTEKGDLSSESTVSRIRTEHFPLTLESARPSHTSQYLCASSKGTGKYNEQFFGPGTRLTVL.

Written as DNA, the CDR3 is TGTGCCACCGGACAGGGGGCGTCCGAAAAACTGTTTTTT. It codes for CATGQGASEKLFF. V usage is TRBV19 and J usage is TRBJ1-4; 11 nucleotides align to TRBD1. The CDR3 contains 13 residues. V lost 10 bases to trimming and J lost 8 bases; unmatched junction nucleotides: 6. CDR1 is LNHDA and CDR2 is SQIVND in the germline V gene (reference sequence).

The V call is TRBV5-1, the J call TRBJ2-6; D remains ambiguous. Trimming shortened V by 4 bases and J by 13 bases, and 12 bases separated the two germline ends. Germline V gives CDR1 SGHRS, CDR2 YFSETQ. The CDR3 consists of 12 residues. The DNA of the CDR3 is TGCGCCAGCAGCAACCCCGCTTCTGTCCTGACTTTC. Its protein is CASSNPASVLTF.

This chain uses TRBV11-3 with TRBJ2-2; D remains ambiguous. This CDR3 spans 15 amino acids. V gave up 1 base and J gave up 7 bases, with 13 bases separating them. Per germline, CDR1 SGHNT and CDR2 YENEEA. CDR3 loop: CASSLAPLPNGELFF. The DNA of the CDR3 is TGTGCCAGCAGCTTAGCCCCATTACCGAACGGGGAGCTGTTTTTT.

The chain joins TRBV7-2 to TRBJ2-2; weak D call: TRBD2 (5 bases). The germline V gene encodes CDR1 SGHTA and CDR2 FQGNSA. V dropped 4 bases and J dropped 6 bases, with 9 bases sitting between them. This CDR3 has 13 residues. The CDR3 protein is CASSWRVSGELFF. CDR3 DNA sequence: TGTGCCAGCAGCTGGCGGGTTTCCGGGGAGCTGTTTTTT.